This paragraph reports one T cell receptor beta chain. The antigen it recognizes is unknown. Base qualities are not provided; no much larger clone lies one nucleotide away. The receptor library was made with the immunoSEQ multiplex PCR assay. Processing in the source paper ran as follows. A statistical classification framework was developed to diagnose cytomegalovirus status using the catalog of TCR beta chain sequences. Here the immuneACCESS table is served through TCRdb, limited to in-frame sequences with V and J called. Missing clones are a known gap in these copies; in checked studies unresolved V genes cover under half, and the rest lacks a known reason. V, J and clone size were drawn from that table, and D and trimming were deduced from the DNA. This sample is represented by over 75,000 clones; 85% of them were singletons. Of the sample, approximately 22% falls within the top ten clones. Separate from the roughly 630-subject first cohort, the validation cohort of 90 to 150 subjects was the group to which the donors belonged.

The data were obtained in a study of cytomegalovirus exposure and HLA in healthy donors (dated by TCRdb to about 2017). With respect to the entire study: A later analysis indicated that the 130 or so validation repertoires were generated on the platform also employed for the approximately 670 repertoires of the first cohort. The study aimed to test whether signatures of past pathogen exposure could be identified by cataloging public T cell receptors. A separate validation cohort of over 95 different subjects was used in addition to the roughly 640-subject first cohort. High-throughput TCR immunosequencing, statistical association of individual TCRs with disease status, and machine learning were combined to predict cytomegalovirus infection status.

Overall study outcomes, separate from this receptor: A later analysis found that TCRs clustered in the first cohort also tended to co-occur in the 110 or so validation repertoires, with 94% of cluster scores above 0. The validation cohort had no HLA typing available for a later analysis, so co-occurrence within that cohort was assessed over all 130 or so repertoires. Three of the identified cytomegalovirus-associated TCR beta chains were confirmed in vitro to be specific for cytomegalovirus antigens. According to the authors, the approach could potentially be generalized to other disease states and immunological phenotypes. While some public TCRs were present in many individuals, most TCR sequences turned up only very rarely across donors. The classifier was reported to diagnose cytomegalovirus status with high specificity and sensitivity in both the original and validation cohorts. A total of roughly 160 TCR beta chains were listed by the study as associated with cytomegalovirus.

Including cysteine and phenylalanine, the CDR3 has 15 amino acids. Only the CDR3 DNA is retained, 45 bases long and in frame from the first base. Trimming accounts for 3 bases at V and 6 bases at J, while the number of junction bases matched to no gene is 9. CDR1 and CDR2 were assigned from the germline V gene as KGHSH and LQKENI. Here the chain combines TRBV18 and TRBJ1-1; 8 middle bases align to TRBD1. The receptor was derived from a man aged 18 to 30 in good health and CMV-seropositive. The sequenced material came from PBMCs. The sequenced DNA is TGTGCCAGCTCACCGGGACAGGATTCGGGCGCTGAAGCTTTCTTT. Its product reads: CASSPGQDSGAEAFF. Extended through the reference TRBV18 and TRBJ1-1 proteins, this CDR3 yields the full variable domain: NAGVMQNPRHLVRRRGQEARLRCSPMKGHSHVYWYRQLPEEGLKFMVYLQKENIIDESGMPKERFSAEFPKEGPSILRIQQVVRGDSAAYFCASSPGQDSGAEAFFGQGTRLTVV.